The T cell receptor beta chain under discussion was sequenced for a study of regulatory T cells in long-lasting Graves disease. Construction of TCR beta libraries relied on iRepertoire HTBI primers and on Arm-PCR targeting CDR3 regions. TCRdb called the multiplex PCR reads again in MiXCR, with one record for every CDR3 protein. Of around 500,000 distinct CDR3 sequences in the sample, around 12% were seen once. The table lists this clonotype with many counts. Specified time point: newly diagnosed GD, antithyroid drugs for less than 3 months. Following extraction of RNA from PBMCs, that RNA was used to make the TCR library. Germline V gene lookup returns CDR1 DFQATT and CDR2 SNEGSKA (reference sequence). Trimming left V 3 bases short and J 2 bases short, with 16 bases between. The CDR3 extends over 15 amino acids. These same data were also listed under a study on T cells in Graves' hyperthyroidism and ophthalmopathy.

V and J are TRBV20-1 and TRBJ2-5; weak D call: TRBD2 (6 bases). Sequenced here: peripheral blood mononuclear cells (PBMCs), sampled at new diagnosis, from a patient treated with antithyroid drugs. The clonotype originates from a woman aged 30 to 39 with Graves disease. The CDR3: CSASGGGGAQETQYF. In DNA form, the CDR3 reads TGCAGTGCTAGTGGTGGAGGAGGGGCACAAGAGACCCAGTACTTC.